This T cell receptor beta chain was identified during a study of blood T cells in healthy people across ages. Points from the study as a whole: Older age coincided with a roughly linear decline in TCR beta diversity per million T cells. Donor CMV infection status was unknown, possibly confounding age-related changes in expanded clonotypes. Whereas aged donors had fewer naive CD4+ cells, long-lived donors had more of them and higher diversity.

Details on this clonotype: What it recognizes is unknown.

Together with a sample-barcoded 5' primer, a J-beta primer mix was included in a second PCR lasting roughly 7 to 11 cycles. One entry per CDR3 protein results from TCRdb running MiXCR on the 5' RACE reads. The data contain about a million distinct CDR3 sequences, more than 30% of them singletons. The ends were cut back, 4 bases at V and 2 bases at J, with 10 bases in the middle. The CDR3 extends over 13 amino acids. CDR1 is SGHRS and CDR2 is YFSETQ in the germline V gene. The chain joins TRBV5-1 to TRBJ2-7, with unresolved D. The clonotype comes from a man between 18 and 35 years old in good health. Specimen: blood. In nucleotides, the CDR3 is TGCGCCAGCAGCGTGGGGATGCCCTACGAGCAGTACTTC. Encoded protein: CASSVGMPYEQYF.